These 18 T cell receptor beta chains originate from one sample sequenced in a study of blood T cell repertoires in COVID-19. Profiled with immunoSEQ multiplex PCR; TCRdb holds only in-frame clones, not every one. The sample gives some 75,000 clones, roughly 82% of which show up once; roughly 20% is in the top ten. The specimen was peripheral blood. All receptors come from a woman of 80 years or more with active or convalescent COVID-19.

This chain joins TRBV12-3 or TRBV12-4 and TRBJ1-2; no reliable D call. CDR3 length: 13 residues. V lost 2 bases to trimming and J lost 5 bases, with 9 bases between them. CDR3 in DNA: TGTGCCAGCAGTTTATCGTTCGGGTATGGCTACACCTTC. It is translated as CASSLSFGYGYTF.

This clone showed up just a few times. The V call is TRBV28, the J call TRBJ1-3; D gene uncertain. Looked up from germline, CDR1 is MDHEN and CDR2 is SYDVKM. V was trimmed by 5 bases and J by 4 bases, leaving 15 bases between them. This CDR3 region has 15 residues. The CDR3 nucleotides read TGTGCCAGCAGTACGGGGAACTTCGAGGGAAACACCATATATTTT. Amino acids: CASSTGNFEGNTIYF.

J is TRBJ1-1 and V is TRBV14, with no clear D. V was clipped by 1 base and J by 0 bases, with 3 bases between them. CDR1 is SGHDN, CDR2 FVKESK, per germline. This CDR3 has 13 residues. CDR3 sequence (DNA): TGTGCCAGCAGCCAAGGAGTGAACACTGAAGCTTTCTTT. Translation gives CASSQGVNTEAFF.

The V gene is TRBV14, the J gene TRBJ2-1; TRBD2 matches at 9 bases. This CDR3 contains 17 residues. Germline V lookup: CDR1 SGHDN, CDR2 FVKESK. The J segment lost 0 bases and the V segment lost 4 bases, leaving 7 bases of the junction unmatched. The CDR3 here is CASSRAGGMISYNEQFF. In DNA, the CDR3 is TGTGCCAGCAGCCGAGCGGGGGGCATGATCTCCTACAATGAGCAGTTCTTC. The whole variable domain, remainder taken from reference TRBV14 and TRBJ2-1, is EAGVTQFPSHSVIEKGQTVTLRCDPISGHDNLYWYRRVMGKEIKFLLHFVKESKQDESGMPNNRFLAERTGGTYSTLKVQPAELEDSGVYFCASSRAGGMISYNEQFFGPGTRLTVL.

The V gene is TRBV18, the J gene TRBJ1-5; 8 bases line up with TRBD1. CDR3 size: 15 residues. V lost 3 bases and J lost 3; bases outside the gene matches: 4. Germline CDR1 reads KGHSH; CDR2 reads LQKENI. CDR3 in amino acids: CASSPRRGHNQPQHF. The CDR3 nucleotides are TGTGCCAGCTCACCGCGCAGGGGGCACAATCAGCCCCAGCATTTT.

This chain uses TRBV7-2 with TRBJ2-5, with D maybe TRBD1 (5 bases). The CDR3 contains 14 residues. The V end was cut by 1 base, the J end by 5 bases, with 11 bases between. CDR1 and CDR2 (germline): SGHTA, FQGNSA. The CDR3 DNA reads as TGTGCCAGCAGCTTAGTTAGTTCAGGGGAGACCCAGTACTTC. As protein: CASSLVSSGETQYF.

This clone was seen only once. The chain is built from TRBV6-5 and TRBJ1-1; no definite D call. This CDR3 contains 16 residues. The V and J ends lost 0 bases and 1 base respectively, with 12 bases between them. Germline CDR1 and CDR2: MNHEY and SVGAGI. The CDR3 spells CASSYSRAQGNTEAFF. The DNA of the CDR3 is TGTGCCAGCAGTTACTCGCGGGCCCAAGGGAACACTGAAGCTTTCTTT.

V usage is TRBV6-2 or TRBV6-3 and J usage is TRBJ1-4; TRBD1 matches at 8 bases. The germline gives CDR1 MNHEY, CDR2 SVGEGT. With V trimmed by 3 bases and J by 8 bases, 8 bases remained unmatched. The CDR3 sequence is 15 residues long. CDR3 sequence (DNA): TGTGCCAGCAGTTATCGACAGGGGTCGGGCGAAAAACTGTTTTTT. Amino acid sequence: CASSYRQGSGEKLFF.

The chain uses TRBV2 and TRBJ1-6; tentative D call: TRBD1 (5 bases). With 6 bases removed from V and 7 bases from J, the gap between germline ends came to 13 bases. Germline CDR1 and CDR2: SNHLY and FYNNEI. The CDR3 consists of 14 residues. The DNA for the CDR3 is TGTGCCAGCAGGGGATACAGGATCAATTCACCCCTCCACTTT. This translates into CASRGYRINSPLHF.

J is TRBJ1-1 and V is TRBV7-9; D gene uncertain. The CDR3 runs 13 residues. Trimming cost V 6 bases and J 0 bases, with 8 bases left between them. Germline lookup yields CDR1 SEHNR and CDR2 FQNEAQ (reference sequence). CDR3 region: CASRGMLNTEAFF. The CDR3 DNA is TGTGCCAGCAGGGGCATGTTGAACACTGAAGCTTTCTTT. Using reference TRBV7-9 and TRBJ1-1 for the parts outside the CDR3, the full variable domain is DTGVSQNPRHKITKRGQNVTFRCDPISEHNRLYWYRQTLGQGPEFLTYFQNEAQLEKSRLLSDRFSAERPKGSFSTLEIQRTEQGDSAMYLCASRGMLNTEAFFGQGTRLTVV.

This clone was seen more than once but under ten times. V usage is TRBV29-1 and J usage is TRBJ1-2; no clear D. Trimming left V 0 bases short and J 7 bases short, with 15 bases between. The length of the CDR3 is 14 residues. Germline CDR1 and CDR2: SQVTM and ANQGSEA. This CDR3 reads CSVEDLSRRSGYTF. CDR3 sequence (DNA): TGCAGCGTTGAAGATCTTTCCCGCCGGTCTGGCTACACCTTC.

This clone was picked up a small number of times. The rearrangement uses TRBV7-8 and TRBJ1-2, with a weak D call TRBD1 (5 bases). The CDR3 extends over 17 amino acids. Per germline, CDR1 SGHVS and CDR2 FQNEAQ. V dropped 5 bases and J dropped 7 bases, with 26 bases sitting between them. CDR3 sequence reads: CASSHAEAAGSLGGYTF. For the CDR3, the DNA is TGTGCCAGCAGCCACGCCGAGGCGGCAGGGTCGCTGGGTGGCTACACCTTC.

The table lists this clone with many counts. The rearrangement links TRBV5-8 to TRBJ2-4; maybe TRBD1 (5 bases). Trimming took off 1 base at V and 6 bases at J, with 14 bases between the two ends. The CDR3 is made up of 15 amino acids. Germline CDR1 and CDR2: SGHTS and YDEGEE. The CDR3 spells CASSLIQGIGNIQYF. Here the CDR3 DNA reads TGTGCCAGCAGCTTGATTCAGGGCATAGGAAACATTCAGTACTTC.

This rearrangement joins TRBV2 to TRBJ1-3; D possibly corresponds to TRBD1 (5 bases). Germline assignment: CDR1 SNHLY and CDR2 FYNNEI. Trimming shortened V by 6 bases and J by 0 bases, and 9 bases separated the two germline ends. There are 14 residues in the CDR3. The CDR3 DNA reads as TGTGCCAGCAGCCCAGGGATCTCTGGAAACACCATATATTTT. This gives the protein CASSPGISGNTIYF.

The V call is TRBV9, the J call TRBJ2-1, with a tentative D call TRBD2 (6 bases). V shed 0 bases and J shed 6 bases, with 13 bases lying between them. Germline CDR1 SGDLS, CDR2 YYNGEE. This CDR3 has 15 amino acids. CDR3 amino acids: CASSVDPTGVNEQFF. The CDR3 nucleotides read TGTGCCAGCAGCGTAGATCCCACGGGGGTCAATGAGCAGTTCTTC.

This clone turned up a few times. The CDR3 sequence is CASSLVAGLVSAGELFF. CDR3 sequence (DNA): TGTGCCAGCAGCTTAGTCGCCGGACTAGTGTCGGCCGGGGAGCTGTTTTTT. The genes are TRBV7-2 and TRBJ2-2; TRBD2 matches at 7 bases. CDR1 SGHTA and CDR2 FQGNSA come from the germline V gene. The CDR3 spans 17 residues. The J segment lost 6 bases and the V segment lost 1 base, leaving 11 bases of the junction unmatched. The full variable domain, in which reference TRBV7-2 and TRBJ2-2 provide the parts outside the CDR3, is GAGVSQSPSNKVTEKGKDVELRCDPISGHTALYWYRQSLGQGLEFLIYFQGNSAPDKSGLPSDRFSAERTGGSVSTLTIQRTQQEDSAVYLCASSLVAGLVSAGELFFGEGSRLTVL.

The CDR3 reads CASSWTSGGPGELFF. The CDR3 DNA follows: TGTGCCAGCAGCTGGACTAGCGGGGGGCCCGGGGAGCTGTTTTTT. The J gene is TRBJ2-2, the V gene TRBV7-2; the match to TRBD2 covers 14 bases. The CDR3 covers 15 residues. The V segment lost 4 bases and the J segment 6 bases; nucleotides outside the gene matches: 1. Germline V gene lookup returns CDR1 SGHTA and CDR2 FQGNSA. The full variable domain, with the rest looked up from reference TRBV7-2 and TRBJ2-2, is GAGVSQSPSNKVTEKGKDVELRCDPISGHTALYWYRQSLGQGLEFLIYFQGNSAPDKSGLPSDRFSAERTGGSVSTLTIQRTQQEDSAVYLCASSWTSGGPGELFFGEGSRLTVL.

CDR3 DNA: TGTGCCAGCAGCGTAGGAGACGGGGGGGGCAGGATGAGTCGCACAGATACGCAGTATTTT. Its translation: CASSVGDGGGRMSRTDTQYF. The chain joins TRBV9 to TRBJ2-3, with 8 bases matching TRBD2. V dropped 0 bases and J dropped 1; count of bases not matched to a gene: 16. The CDR3 contains 20 residues. Germline assignment: CDR1 SGDLS and CDR2 YYNGEE.